These 3 T cell receptor beta chains were sequenced from one sample in a study of blood T cell repertoires in COVID-19. Libraries were prepared by immunoSEQ multiplex PCR; TCRdb keeps only in-frame clonotypes and omits some of them. The sample lists 200,000 to 250,000 clones, approximately 83% seen once, with 5.5% in the top ten. What was sequenced was peripheral blood. These receptors were obtained from a human donor in a cohort sampled during active COVID-19.

The chain joins TRBV4-1 to TRBJ2-1, with 9 bases lining up with TRBD2. V lost 0 bases and J lost 8; bases outside the gene matches: 8. Germline V CDR1 and CDR2: MGHRA, YSYEKL. The length of the CDR3 is 16 residues. The CDR3 region has the DNA TGCGCCAGCAGCCAAGATGATAGCGGGAGAGGCGATGAGCAGTTCTTC. Translated: CASSQDDSGRGDEQFF.

This clone occurred once. The chain links TRBV29-1 to TRBJ2-5; 7 positions match TRBD1. Trimming removed 6 bases from V and 2 bases from J; junction bases left unmatched: 9. CDR1 and CDR2 (germline): SQVTM, ANQGSEA. This CDR3 is built from 14 residues. CDR3 bases: TGCAGCGTCGACCCGGGACAGTCACAAGAGACCCAGTACTTC. Its translation is CSVDPGQSQETQYF.

In nucleotides, the CDR3 is TGTGCCAGTAGTATCCCCCCACTAGCGGGGGTCCAAGAGACCCAGTACTTC. This codes for CASSIPPLAGVQETQYF. The V and J genes are TRBV19 and TRBJ2-5; TRBD2 matches at 11 bases. Per germline, CDR1 LNHDA and CDR2 SQIVND (reference sequence). V trimming: 3 bases; J trimming: 1 base; junction bases outside the gene matches: 7. This CDR3 is 17 amino acids long. The complete variable domain, with remaining parts taken from reference TRBV19 and TRBJ2-5, reads DGGITQSPKYLFRKEGQNVTLSCEQNLNHDAMYWYRQDPGQGLRLIYYSQIVNDFQKGDIAEGYSVSREKKESFPLTVTSAQKNPTAFYLCASSIPPLAGVQETQYFGPGTRLLVL.